This T cell receptor beta chain was captured by sequencing in a study of T-cell reconstitution after alpha-beta-depleted transplantation in children. The CDR3 spans 11 residues. V lost 3 bases to trimming and J lost 2 bases, with 2 bases between them. The germline V gene has CDR1 LGHDT and CDR2 YNNKEL (reference sequence). A TCRbeta library incorporating unique molecular identifiers was prepared. TCRdb passed the PCR reads through MiXCR, listing each CDR3 protein once. The sample includes around 300,000 distinct CDR3 sequences, 11% of them seen just once. This clonotype was found many times. Its antigen is as yet unknown. Notes on the study in general: The high TCRbeta diversity at day 60 in some patients came from surviving recipient T cells and thymic progenitors. Alpha-beta T cells present about two months after transplant were reported to originate from several hundred expanded graft clones.

The sequenced sample was peripheral blood, obtained 180 days after TCRalphabeta/CD19-depleted stem cell transplant. J is TRBJ2-7 and V is TRBV3-1; D gene uncertain. The clonotype originates from a male patient between 2 and 10 years old who had a stem cell transplant for chronic granulomatous disease, so the T cells may come from the graft donor. The CDR3 spells CASSHAYEQYF. The CDR3 region has the DNA TGTGCCAGCAGCCATGCCTACGAGCAGTACTTC.